This T cell receptor (beta chain) was sequenced for a study of blood T cell repertoires in COVID-19. The germline V and J ends were trimmed by 1 base and 8 bases, with 9 bases remaining between them. The CDR3 contains 14 residues. Germline CDR1 MNHNY, CDR2 SVGAGI (reference sequence). The data were produced by immunoSEQ multiplex PCR, yet TCRdb's version contains in-frame clones alone and is incomplete. The data contain 90,000 or so clones, around 88% of them singletons. V is TRBV6-6 and J is TRBJ1-6; no definite D call. Sequenced: peripheral blood. The receptor was derived from a human donor in a cohort sampled during active COVID-19. The CDR3, as DNA: TGTGCCAGCAGTTACTACATCCTTGATTCACCCCTCCACTTT. Translating gives CASSYYILDSPLHF.